The rows below give T cell receptor beta chains drawn from one sample of a study of persistence of HIV-infected CD4 T cells. Generated by immunoSEQ multiplex PCR, the TCRdb table keeps only in-frame clones and is missing some. The table shows tens of thousands of clones, with around 72% occurring only once. These TCRs' antigens remain unknown. The input for sequencing was CD4+ T cells sorted from PBMCs after approximately 19-hour stimulation, taken from a patient who received antiretroviral therapy. These receptors came from an adult man with HIV who was CMV-seropositive. CDR3s leave out the opening cysteine and the closing phenylalanine or tryptophan. The D gene is left open where the match is weak.

v_call | d_call | cdr3_aa
TRBV19 | - | ASSIGPQRAITQY
TRBV6-5 | - | ASSSSQAYNEQF
TRBV10-1 | TRBD1 | ASSAGGPRSYGYT
TRBV23-1 | - | ASSQQTGPNQPQH
TRBV19 | TRBD2 | ASSIGTGRATTGELF
TRBV5-4 | - | ASSPGAGRFPDTQY
TRBV5-1 | TRBD1 | ASSRDSLYQETQY
TRBV30 | - | AWSGRGLYLSEQY
TRBV29-1 | TRBD1 | SVGDRGSNQPQH
TRBV5-1 | TRBD2 | ASSLELAGINEQF
TRBV15 | - | ATTPGTGAYEQY
TRBV7-9 | TRBD1 | ASSLGQGYQPQH
TRBV5-5 | TRBD1 | ASSLGYRGQDTQY
TRBV10-3 | - | AISDTLRQPQH
TRBV28 | TRBD1 | ASSPGTGNQPQH
TRBV18 | TRBD1 | ASLPPGQGNLNTEAF
TRBV7-2 | - | ASSIRTIGYT
TRBV4-3 | - | ASSQDQHYSGNTIY
TRBV19 | - | ASSSPPGNTIY
TRBV4-1 | - | ASSQALAAYEQY
TRBV7-3 | TRBD2 | ASSSGTSDRRYEQF
TRBV7-9 | - | ASSLAGKQY
TRBV3-1/TRBV3-2 | TRBD2 | ASSQGLAGGSTDTQY
TRBV7-2 | TRBD2 | ASSFLAGGPPYEQY
TRBV11-3 | - | ASSLNTNSPLH
TRBV10-3 | - | AISANVGYEQY
TRBV27 | TRBD2 | ASSLGTRSYEQY
TRBV6-5 | TRBD2 | ASGGLAGAREQY
TRBV12-3/TRBV12-4 | - | ASRTYGDTQY
TRBV27 | - | ASSLSPRGQIYGYT
TRBV14 | - | ASSQVGSYNSPLH
TRBV4-1 | - | ASSQEGSLGEKLF
TRBV6-5 | - | ASSYSVGEQF
TRBV10-3 | TRBD2 | ASGLADSYEQY
TRBV3-1/TRBV3-2 | - | ASSQSTGPYGYT
TRBV7-9 | TRBD1 | ASSQNRGGSPLH
TRBV5-4 | - | ASSYPGIFTDTQY
TRBV28 | TRBD2 | ASGRAWYSTGELF
TRBV10-3 | TRBD1 | AISESTGNYGYT
TRBV18 | - | ASSPETGSRSGNTIY
TRBV5-3 | - | ARSKASEGNIQY
TRBV7-2 | TRBD1 | ASSQRTGTQETQY
TRBV7-9 | - | ASSPRGRDEKLF
TRBV19 | TRBD2 | ASSIFSPGGTGELF
TRBV27 | - | ASSTKGTGNTIY
TRBV4-2 | - | ASSPDRDEQY
TRBV30 | - | ALHRGTSYEQY
TRBV5-1 | TRBD1 | ASRRDPGQGAYEQY
TRBV30 | - | AWAGTGNTEAF
TRBV29-1 | TRBD1 | SVSYPGQGYGYT
TRBV11-3 | - | ASSLVDSYEQY
TRBV12-3/TRBV12-4 | - | ASSYMAEAF
TRBV7-3 | - | ASSFSLSNTDTQY
TRBV27 | TRBD2 | ASSLLGLAGSTDTQY
TRBV10-3 | - | AISDRGLKNIQY
TRBV28 | - | ASSFEGPQH
TRBV9 | - | ASSVDAQMNTEAF
TRBV19 | TRBD2 | ASIRTSGRSNTGELF
TRBV25-1 | TRBD2 | ASSDAAGVSTDTQY